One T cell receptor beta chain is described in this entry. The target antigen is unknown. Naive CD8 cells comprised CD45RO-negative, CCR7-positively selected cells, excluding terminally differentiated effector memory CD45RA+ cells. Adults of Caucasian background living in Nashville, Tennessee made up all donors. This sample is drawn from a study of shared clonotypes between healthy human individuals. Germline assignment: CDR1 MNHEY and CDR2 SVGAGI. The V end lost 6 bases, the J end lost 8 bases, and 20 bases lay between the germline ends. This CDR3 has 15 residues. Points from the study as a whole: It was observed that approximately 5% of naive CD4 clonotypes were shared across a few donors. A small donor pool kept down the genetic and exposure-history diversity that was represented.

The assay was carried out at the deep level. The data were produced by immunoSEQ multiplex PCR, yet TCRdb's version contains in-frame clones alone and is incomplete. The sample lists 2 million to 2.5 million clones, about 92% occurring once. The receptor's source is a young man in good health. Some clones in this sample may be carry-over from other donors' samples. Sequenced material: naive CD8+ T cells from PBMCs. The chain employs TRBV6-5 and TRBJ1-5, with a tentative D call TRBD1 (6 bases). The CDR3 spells CASSPYGQLFEPQHF. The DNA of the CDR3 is TGTGCCAGCAGCCCATACGGACAGTTATTTGAGCCCCAGCATTTT.